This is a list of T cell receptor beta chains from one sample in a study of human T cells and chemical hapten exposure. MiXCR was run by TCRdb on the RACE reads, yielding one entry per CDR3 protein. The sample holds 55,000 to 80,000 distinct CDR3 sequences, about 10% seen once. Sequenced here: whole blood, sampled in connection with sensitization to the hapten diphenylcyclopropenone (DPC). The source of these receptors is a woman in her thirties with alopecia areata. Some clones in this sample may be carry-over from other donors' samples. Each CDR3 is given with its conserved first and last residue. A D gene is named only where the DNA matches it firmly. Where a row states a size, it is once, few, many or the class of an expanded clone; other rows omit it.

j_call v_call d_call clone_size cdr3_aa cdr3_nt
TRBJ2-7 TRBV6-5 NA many CASSYSQGPGGEQYF TGTGCCAGCAGTTACTCGCAGGGCCCGGGCGGCGAGCAGTACTTC
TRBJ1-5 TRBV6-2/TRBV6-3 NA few CASSYSEEKPQHF TGTGCCAGCAGTTACTCGGAAGAAAAGCCCCAGCATTTT
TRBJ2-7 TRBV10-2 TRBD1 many CASSARDSLYEQYF TGCGCCAGCAGTGCCCGGGACAGCCTTTACGAGCAGTACTTC
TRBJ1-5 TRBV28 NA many CASSPPQVGFGQPQHF TGTGCCAGCAGTCCGCCTCAGGTTGGTTTCGGCCAGCCCCAGCATTTT
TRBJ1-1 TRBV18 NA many CASSPPVRFVTGGDTEAFF TGTGCCAGCTCACCACCCGTCAGGTTCGTCACAGGCGGGGACACTGAAGCTTTCTTT
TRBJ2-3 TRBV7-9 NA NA CASRSGLSDTQYF TGTGCCAGCAGATCGGGGTTGTCAGATACGCAGTATTTT
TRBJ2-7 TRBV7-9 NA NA CASSFGDSASYEQYF TGTGCCAGCAGCTTCGGAGACAGCGCCTCCTACGAGCAGTACTTC
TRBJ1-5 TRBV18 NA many CASSPGSQQPQHF TGTGCCAGCTCACCGGGGAGCCAGCAGCCCCAGCATTTT
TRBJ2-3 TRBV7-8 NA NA CASRLSTDTQYF TGTGCCAGCAGACTCAGCACAGATACGCAGTATTTT
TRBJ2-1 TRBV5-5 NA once CASSLAGTYNEQIF TGTGCCAGCAGCTTGGCGGGGACCTACAATGAGCAGATCTTC
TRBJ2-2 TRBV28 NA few CASRPADSTGELFF TGTGCCAGCAGGCCCGCAGATTCCACCGGGGAGCTGTTTTTT
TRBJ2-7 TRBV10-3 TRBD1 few CAISDGQGVRAQYF TGTGCCATCAGTGACGGACAGGGGGTACGGGCGCAGTACTTC
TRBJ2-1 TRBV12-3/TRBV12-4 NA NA CASSFDGIGEQFF TGTGCCAGCAGTTTTGACGGTATAGGTGAGCAGTTCTTC
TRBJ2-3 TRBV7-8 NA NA CASSFPPGDTQYF TGTGCCAGCAGCTTTCCCCCCGGGGATACGCAGTATTTT
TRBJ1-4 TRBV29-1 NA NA CSVDYFGGLFF TGCAGCGTTGATTACTTTGGGGGGCTGTTTTTT
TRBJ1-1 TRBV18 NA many CASSPGTKDTEAFF TGTGCCAGCTCACCAGGGACCAAGGACACTGAAGCTTTCTTT
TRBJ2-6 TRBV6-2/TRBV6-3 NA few CASKDSGSGANVLTF TGTGCCAGCAAGGACAGCGGATCTGGGGCCAACGTCCTGACTTTC
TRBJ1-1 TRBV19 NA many CASSMEGFTEAFF TGTGCCAGTAGTATGGAGGGATTCACTGAAGCTTTCTTT
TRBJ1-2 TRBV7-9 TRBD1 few CASSRQGEQEDGYTF TGTGCCAGCAGCCGACAGGGGGAACAAGAAGATGGCTACACCTTC
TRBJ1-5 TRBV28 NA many CASSLLSGQLNQPQHF TGTGCCAGCAGTTTATTATCTGGACAGCTCAATCAGCCCCAGCATTTT
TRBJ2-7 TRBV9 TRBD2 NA CASSVTSGRINEQYF TGTGCCAGCAGCGTAACTAGCGGGAGAATTAACGAGCAGTACTTC
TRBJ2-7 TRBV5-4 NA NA CASSFKGASYEQYF TGTGCCAGCAGCTTTAAAGGGGCCTCCTACGAGCAGTACTTC
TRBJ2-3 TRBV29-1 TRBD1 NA CSVPPGQGATQYF TGCAGCGTCCCTCCGGGACAGGGCGCGACGCAGTATTTT
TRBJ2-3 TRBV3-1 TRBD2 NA CASSQEKTSGLLSTDTQYF TGTGCCAGCAGCCAAGAGAAGACTAGCGGGTTACTTAGCACAGATACGCAGTATTTT
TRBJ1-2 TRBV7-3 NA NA CASRYQEFCRREDGYTF TGTGCCAGCAGATACCAAGAATTTTGCAGGAGGGAAGATGGCTACACCTTC
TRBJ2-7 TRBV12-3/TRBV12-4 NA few CASRVDGYEQYF TGTGCCAGCAGAGTTGACGGTTACGAGCAGTACTTC